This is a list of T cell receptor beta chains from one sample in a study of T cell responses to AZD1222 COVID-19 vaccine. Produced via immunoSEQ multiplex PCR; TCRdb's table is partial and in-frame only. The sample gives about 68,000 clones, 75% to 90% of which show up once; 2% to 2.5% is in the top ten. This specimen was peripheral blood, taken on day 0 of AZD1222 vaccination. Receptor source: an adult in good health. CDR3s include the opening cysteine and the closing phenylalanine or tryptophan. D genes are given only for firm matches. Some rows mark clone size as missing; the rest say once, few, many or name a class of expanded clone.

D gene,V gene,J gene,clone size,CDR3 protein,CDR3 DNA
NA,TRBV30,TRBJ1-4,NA,CAWLGPIGEKLFF,TGTGCCTGGCTGGGCCCTATTGGGGAAAAACTGTTTTTT
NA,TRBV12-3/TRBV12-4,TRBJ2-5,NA,CASSLRGETQYF,TGTGCCAGCTCCCTGCGGGGAGAGACCCAGTACTTC
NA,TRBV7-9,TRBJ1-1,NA,CASSLNRDTEAFF,TGTGCCAGCAGCCTCAATCGGGACACTGAAGCTTTCTTT
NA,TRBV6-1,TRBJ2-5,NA,CASSELRDHQETQYF,TGTGCCAGCAGTGAACTAAGGGACCACCAAGAGACCCAGTACTTC
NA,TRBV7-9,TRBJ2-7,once,CASSPRQYSYEQYF,TGTGCCAGCAGCCCTCGACAGTACTCCTACGAGCAGTACTTC
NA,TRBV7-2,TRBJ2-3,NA,CASRKLEAPDTQYF,TGTGCCAGCAGAAAGCTGGAAGCCCCCGATACGCAGTATTTT
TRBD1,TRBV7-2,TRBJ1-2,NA,CASSLRTGEGDGYTF,TGTGCCAGCAGCCTCAGGACAGGGGAGGGGGATGGCTACACCTTC
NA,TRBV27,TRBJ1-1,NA,CASSLIPGLTEAFF,TGTGCCAGCAGTTTAATTCCAGGGCTGACTGAAGCTTTCTTT
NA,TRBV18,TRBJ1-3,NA,CASSPPGGSGNTIYF,TGTGCCAGCTCACCTCCGGGGGGATCTGGAAACACCATATATTTT
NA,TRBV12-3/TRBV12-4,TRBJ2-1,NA,CASSWGSEQFF,TGTGCCAGCAGTTGGGGGAGTGAGCAGTTCTTC
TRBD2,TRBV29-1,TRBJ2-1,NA,CSVVPSGTGEQFF,TGCAGCGTTGTTCCTAGCGGGACTGGGGAGCAGTTCTTC
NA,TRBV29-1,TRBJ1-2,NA,CSVEESQNYGYTF,TGCAGCGTTGAAGAAAGCCAGAACTATGGCTACACCTTC
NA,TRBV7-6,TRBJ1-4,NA,CASSPSGGFYEKLFF,TGTGCCAGCAGCCCTTCCGGGGGTTTCTATGAAAAACTGTTTTTT
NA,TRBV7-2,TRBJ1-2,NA,CASRKPDRSGGYTF,TGTGCCAGCAGGAAACCCGACAGGAGTGGAGGCTACACCTTC
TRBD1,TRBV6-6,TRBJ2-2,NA,CASSVGGQGRTGELFF,TGTGCCAGCAGTGTGGGGGGACAGGGACGAACCGGGGAGCTGTTTTTT